The 2 T cell receptor beta chains reported below all come from one sample, sequenced in a study of siplizumab effects on memory and regulatory T cells. Measured with immunoSEQ multiplex PCR; TCRdb has only the in-frame clones, and not every one. The repertoire includes some 100,000 clones, under 95% of them detected once, and 6.5% to 8% sits in the top ten. Sequenced: CD8+ T cells sorted from blood. The receptors derive from a human donor in good health.

This rearrangement joins TRBV20-1 to TRBJ2-5; 7 bases line up with TRBD2. This CDR3 is 11 amino acids long. Germline trimming cut 6 bases from V and 7 bases from J; bases unmatched to any gene: 5. The germline V gene has CDR1 DFQATT and CDR2 SNEGSKA (reference sequence). In nucleotides, the CDR3 is TGCAGTGCGGCGGGAGAAAGGACCCAGTACTTC. This sequence encodes CSAAGERTQYF.

The chain combines TRBV21-1 with TRBJ2-5; TRBD2 is taken as the D call from the table, unchecked against the DNA. TRBV21-1 is a pseudogene. The CDR3 spans 15 residues. This CDR3 is CASGKGLAGGETQYF. For the CDR3, the DNA is TGTGCCAGCGGAAAAGGACTAGCGGGAGGAGAGACCCAGTACTTC.